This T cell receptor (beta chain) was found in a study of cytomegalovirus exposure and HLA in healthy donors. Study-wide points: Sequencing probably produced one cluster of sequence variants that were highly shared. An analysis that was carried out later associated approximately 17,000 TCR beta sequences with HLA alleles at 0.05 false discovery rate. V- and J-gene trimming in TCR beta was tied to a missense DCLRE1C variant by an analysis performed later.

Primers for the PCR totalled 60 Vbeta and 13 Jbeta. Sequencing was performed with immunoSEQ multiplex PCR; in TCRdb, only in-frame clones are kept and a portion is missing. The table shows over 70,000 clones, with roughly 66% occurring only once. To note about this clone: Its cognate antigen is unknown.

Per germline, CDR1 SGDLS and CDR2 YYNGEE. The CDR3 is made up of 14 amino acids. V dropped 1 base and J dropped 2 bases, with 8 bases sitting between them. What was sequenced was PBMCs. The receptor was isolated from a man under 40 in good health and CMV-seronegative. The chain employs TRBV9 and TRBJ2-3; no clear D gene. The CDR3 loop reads CASSVYRDTDTQYF. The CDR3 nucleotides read TGTGCCAGCAGCGTATACAGAGACACAGATACGCAGTATTTT.